This T cell receptor beta chain was sequenced during a study of CD8 T cells in ankylosing spondylitis (dated 2017 in TCRdb). As for the study more broadly: The study set out to find disease-linked TCR variants by profiling T cell receptor beta repertoires in ankylosing spondylitis patients and healthy donors. The whole study cohort included 95 to 130 healthy donors and 20 to 25 ankylosing spondylitis patients. Peripheral blood was sampled, and synovial fluid was additionally collected from ankylosing spondylitis patients. The research as a whole found: A CD8+ phenotype was shown by the disease-linked clones, which were found at relatively low frequencies in peripheral blood. The disease-linked clones were reported to be significantly enriched in matched synovial fluid samples from ankylosing spondylitis patients. A TCR beta motif made up of several highly homologous amino acid variants appeared to be characteristic of blood from ankylosing spondylitis patients. Some motif variants were previously reported in synovial fluid and blood of reactive arthritis patients, suggesting common disease-initiation mechanisms.

With regard to this clonotype: Its recognized antigen is unknown. Base qualities were left out, and no much larger clone turns up one base away.

These reads were obtained on an Illumina HiSeq 2500. TCR beta libraries were prepared by quantitative 5'-RACE with molecular barcodes. The original pipeline was this. Disease-linked TCR variants were identified with a new computational method built on a probabilistic model of VDJ rearrangement. Starting from the raw public reads, TCRdb applied fastp trimming at Q25, assembled clones with MiXCR and retained in-frame beta chains. Rows are combined by CDR3 protein, so each entry shows the most common genes and DNA. The V and J calls, along with clone size, are taken from TCRdb and not from the paper's own processing. For this sample the table gives fewer than 650,000 distinct CDR3 sequences, of which roughly 13% were detected only once. The ten largest make up about 6.8% of the sample. Trimmed from V: 6 bases; trimmed from J: 4 bases; junction bases lacking a gene match: 9. From its cysteine to its phenylalanine, the CDR3 spans 15 amino acids. CDR3 DNA is the only sequence kept; it has 45 bases, read in frame from the first base. Taken from the germline V gene, the CDR1 and CDR2 loops are SGHTA and FQGNSA.

The receptor comes from a male donor with ankylosing spondylitis. The sequencing input was blood, either unsorted or a sorted T cell fraction (not recorded which). The receptor chain draws on TRBV7-2 and TRBJ2-7, and 10 junctional nucleotides match TRBD2. The CDR3 region has the sequence CASSLSSGSQYEQYF. The nucleotide sequence is given as TGTGCCAGCAGTTTGTCTAGCGGGAGCCAGTACGAGCAGTACTTC.